Included here is one T cell receptor beta chain sequence, with context. The antigen remains undetermined. The data stem from a study of T-cell memory formation after mild COVID-19. About the research overall: TCR clusters were largely donor specific.

The CDR3 is 18 amino acids. V lost 8 bases and J lost 4; bases outside the gene matches: 22. Germline V gene sequence: CDR1 MNHNS, CDR2 SASEGT. Study-level findings and limits: Of the contracting clones, CD4+ ones lay mainly in CM and EM, and CD8+ ones in EMRA. Some clones that responded were present in memory (sampled pre-infection), which suggests cross-reactive memory joined. Nothing showed for sure that second-wave clones peaking on day 37 were SARS-CoV-2 specific.

TCRdb fed the 5' RACE reads into MiXCR, producing one record per CDR3 protein. The table shows about 360,000 distinct CDR3 sequences, with roughly an eighth occurring only once. The source material was PBMCs or a T cell subset sorted from them (not recorded which). This sequence originates from a young man who had mild COVID-19 (a few samples of this study predate the infection). Cell type and time point are not known. This chain connects TRBV6-1 to TRBJ1-2; 7 bases match TRBD1. CDR3 in DNA: TGTGCCAGCCCCATCCCCCTTGGGCAGGGGGAGGGTAGCTATGGCTACACCTTC. Protein product: CASPIPLGQGEGSYGYTF.